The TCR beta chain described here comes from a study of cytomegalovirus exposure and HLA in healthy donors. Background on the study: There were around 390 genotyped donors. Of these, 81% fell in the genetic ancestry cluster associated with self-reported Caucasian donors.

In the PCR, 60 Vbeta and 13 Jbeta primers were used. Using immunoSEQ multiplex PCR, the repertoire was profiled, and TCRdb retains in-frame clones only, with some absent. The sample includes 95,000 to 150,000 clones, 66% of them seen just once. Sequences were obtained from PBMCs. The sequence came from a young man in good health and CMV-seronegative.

For the CDR3, the DNA is TGCGCCAGCAGCTCACAGGGGAGGTACCAAGAGACCCAGTACTTC. This codes for CASSSQGRYQETQYF. The gene calls are TRBV5-1 and TRBJ2-5, with D possibly TRBD1 on 7 matching bases. Germline-derived CDR1 and CDR2 are SGHRS and YFSETQ. The V gene lost 3 bases and the J gene lost 0 bases, with 12 bases spanning the gap. The CDR3 consists of 15 residues.